The 11 T cell receptor beta chains below come from one sample, sequenced in a study of tumor-infiltrating lymphocytes in primary liver carcinoma. TCR beta cDNA was made from 450 to 550 ng total RNA with a constant-region primer. Libraries covering TCR beta were generated through three nested multiplex PCR rounds (using a slightly modified ARM-PCR). The study ran its first two PCR rounds for around 10 cycles each, using TRBV1-TRBV30 forward primers and a C-beta reverse primer. Each CDR3 protein gets one entry after TCRdb re-called the multiplex PCR reads with MiXCR. The sample carries 85,000 to 100,000 distinct CDR3 sequences, around 68% recorded once. Joint extraction of RNA and DNA used about 17-30 mg of bulk tissue that was unsorted. The sequenced sample consisted of tumor-adjacent normal liver tissue. Receptor source: a man aged 35-49 years with primary liver carcinoma and hepatitis B virus infection.

This clonotype was observed once. As the CDR3 is not closed by the conserved phenylalanine or tryptophan, this likely results from a read error. V and J are TRBV5-1 and TRBJ2-7; 7 bases are a match to TRBD1. This CDR3 is built from 13 residues. The germline gives CDR1 SGHRS, CDR2 YFSETQ. Trimming removed 4 bases from V and 3 bases from J; junction bases left unmatched: 4. The chain's CDR3 is CASSADRNYEQYL. CDR3 in DNA: TGCGCCAGCAGCGCGGACAGGAACTACGAGCAGTACCTC.

Comment on this clonotype: An end of the junction differs from the germline gene, which may be a read error. The rearrangement uses TRBV7-8 and TRBJ2-2; 12 bases line up with TRBD2. The CDR3 runs 15 residues. Per germline, CDR1 SGHVS and CDR2 FQNEAQ. The CDR3 is CVSTRLAGEAGELFF. In DNA form, the CDR3 reads TGTGTCAGCACCCGACTAGCGGGAGAGGCCGGGGAGCTGTTTTTT.

This clonotype occurred a few times. The chain links TRBV5-1 to TRBJ1-5; possible D gene TRBD1, 5 bases. V was trimmed by 0 bases and J by 3 bases, leaving 10 bases between them. Looked up from germline, CDR1 is SGHRS and CDR2 is YFSETQ. This CDR3 spans 15 amino acids. The CDR3 loop reads CASSLGGNVNQPQHF. CDR3 sequence (DNA): TGCGCCAGCAGCTTGGGGGGCAACGTCAATCAGCCCCAGCATTTT.

Concerning this clonotype: One end of the junction varies from germline; a read error may be responsible. The rearrangement links TRBV11-2 to TRBJ1-1; D unclear. Germline V CDR1 and CDR2: SGHAT, FQNNGV. CDR3 size: 13 residues. The CDR3: CASSYSVETEALF. CDR3 nucleotides: TGTGCCAGCAGCTATAGCGTGGAAACTGAAGCTCTCTTT.

This clonotype appeared many times. The chain employs TRBV5-5 and TRBJ2-7, with no clear D. V lost 5 bases, J lost 2 bases, and 8 bases lay in between. This CDR3 contains 12 residues. The germline V gene encodes CDR1 SGHKS and CDR2 YYEKEE (reference sequence). The CDR3 region is CASRGITYEQYF. The CDR3 nucleotides are TGTGCCAGCAGGGGGATAACCTACGAGCAGTACTTC.

This clonotype was detected only a few times. A much larger clone lies a single base off, so this may be a read error. The chain employs TRBV12-3 or TRBV12-4 and TRBJ2-1; D may be TRBD1 (5 bases). CDR3 size: 15 residues. V was clipped by 3 bases and J by 7 bases, with 16 bases between them. The CDR3 DNA follows: TGTGCCAGCAGTTTTATGCCAGGGATGGCGAATGAGCAGTTCTTC. It is translated as CASSFMPGMANEQFF.

This clonotype appeared a few times. A read error may account for a junction end that differs from germline. The chain recombines TRBV12-3 or TRBV12-4 with TRBJ2-5; 11 bases map to TRBD2. The CDR3 totals 16 residues. The CDR3 is CASSKPGTSGQETRYF. Here the CDR3 DNA reads TGTGCCAGCAGTAAGCCCGGGACTAGCGGTCAAGAGACCCGGTACTTC.

The chain links TRBV18 to TRBJ1-2; D is ambiguous. The V and J ends lost 3 bases and 4 bases respectively, with 15 bases between them. This CDR3 region has 15 residues. Per the germline V gene, CDR1 is KGHSH and CDR2 is LQKENI. CDR3 DNA sequence: TGTGCCAGCTCACCTCTGAAGGGTGCCCCCTATGGCTACACCTTC. This codes for CASSPLKGAPYGYTF.

The V and J genes are TRBV2 and TRBJ2-3; 7 nucleotides align to TRBD1. There are 13 residues in the CDR3. Trimming took 3 bases from V and 6 from J; bases not matched to a gene: 3. Looked up from germline, CDR1 is SNHLY and CDR2 is FYNNEI. CDR3 sequence: CASSDQGGDTQYF. In DNA form, the CDR3 reads TGTGCCAGCAGTGATCAAGGGGGCGATACGCAGTATTTT.

Note on this clonotype: A much larger clonotype is one base distant, so this may be a read error. V and J are TRBV6-6 and TRBJ1-1, with a weak D call TRBD1 (6 bases). The germline CDR1 and CDR2 sequences are MNHNY and SVGAGI (reference sequence). V lost 7 bases to trimming and J lost 3 bases, with 12 bases between them. The CDR3 is 13 amino acids. Written as DNA, the CDR3 is TGTGCCAGCATCCTCGGACAGTACACTGAAGCTTTCTTT. Encoded protein: CASILGQYTEAFF.

Notes on this clonotype: The junction differs from germline at one of its ends, possibly a read error. V and J are TRBV12-3 or TRBV12-4 and TRBJ2-5; possibly TRBD2 for D (5 bases). The CDR3 has 14 residues. The CDR3 loop reads CASSLGRAEETRYF. In DNA form, the CDR3 reads TGTGCCAGCAGTTTAGGTCGAGCGGAAGAGACCCGGTACTTC.